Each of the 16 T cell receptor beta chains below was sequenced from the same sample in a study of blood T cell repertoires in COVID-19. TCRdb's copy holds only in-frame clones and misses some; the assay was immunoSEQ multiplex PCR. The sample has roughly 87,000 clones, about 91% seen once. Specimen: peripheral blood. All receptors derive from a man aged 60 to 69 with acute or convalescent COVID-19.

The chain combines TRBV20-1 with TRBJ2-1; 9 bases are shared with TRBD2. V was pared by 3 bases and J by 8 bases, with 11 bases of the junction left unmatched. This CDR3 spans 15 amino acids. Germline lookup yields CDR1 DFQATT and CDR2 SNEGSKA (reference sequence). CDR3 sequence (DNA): TGCAGTGCTAGTAGACCGGGACTAGCAGTCTATGAGCAGTTCTTC. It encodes CSASRPGLAVYEQFF.

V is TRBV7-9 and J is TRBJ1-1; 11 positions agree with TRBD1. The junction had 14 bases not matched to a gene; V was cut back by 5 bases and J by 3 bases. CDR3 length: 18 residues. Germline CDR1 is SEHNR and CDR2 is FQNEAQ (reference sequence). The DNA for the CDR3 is TGTGCCAGCAGCACACCGCCCGGGACAGGGGGATTGGACACTGAAGCTTTCTTT. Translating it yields CASSTPPGTGGLDTEAFF.

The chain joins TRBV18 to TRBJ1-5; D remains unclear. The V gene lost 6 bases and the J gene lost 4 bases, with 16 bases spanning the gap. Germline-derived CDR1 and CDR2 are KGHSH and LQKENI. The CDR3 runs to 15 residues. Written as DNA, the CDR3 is TGTGCCAGCTCCGAGGGCATCCAGATAAATCAGCCCCAGCATTTT. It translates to CASSEGIQINQPQHF.

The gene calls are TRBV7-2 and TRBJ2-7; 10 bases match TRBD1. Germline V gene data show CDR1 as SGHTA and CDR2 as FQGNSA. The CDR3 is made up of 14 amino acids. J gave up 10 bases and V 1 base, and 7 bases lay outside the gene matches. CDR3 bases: TGTGCCAGCAGCTTAGGACAGGGGGCGCGTAAACAGTACTTC. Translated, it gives CASSLGQGARKQYF.

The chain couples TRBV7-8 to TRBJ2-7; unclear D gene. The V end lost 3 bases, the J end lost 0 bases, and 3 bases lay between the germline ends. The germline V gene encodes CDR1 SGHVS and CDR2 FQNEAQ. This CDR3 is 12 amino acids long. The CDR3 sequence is CASSFLSYEQYF. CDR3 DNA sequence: TGTGCCAGCAGCTTCCTCTCCTACGAGCAGTACTTC.

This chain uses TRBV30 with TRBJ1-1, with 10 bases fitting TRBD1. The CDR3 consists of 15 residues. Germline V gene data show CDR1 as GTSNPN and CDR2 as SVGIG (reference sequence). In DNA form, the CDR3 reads TGTGCTTGGGACAGGGGAGGTCCCATGAACACTGAAGCTTTCTTT. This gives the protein CAWDRGGPMNTEAFF.

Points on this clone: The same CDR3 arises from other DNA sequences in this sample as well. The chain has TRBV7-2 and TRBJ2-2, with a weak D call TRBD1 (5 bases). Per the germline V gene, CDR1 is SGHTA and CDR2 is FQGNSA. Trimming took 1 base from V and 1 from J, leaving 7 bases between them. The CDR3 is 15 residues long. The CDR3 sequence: CASSLGQLNTGELFF. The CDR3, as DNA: TGTGCCAGCAGCTTAGGACAGCTGAACACCGGGGAGCTGTTTTTT.

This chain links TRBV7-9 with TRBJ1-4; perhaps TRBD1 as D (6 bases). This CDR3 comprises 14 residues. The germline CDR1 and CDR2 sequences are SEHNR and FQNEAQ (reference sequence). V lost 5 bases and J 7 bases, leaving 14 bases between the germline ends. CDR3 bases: TGTGCCAGCAGCAAGGACGGACAGCGTGAAAAACTGTTTTTT. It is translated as CASSKDGQREKLFF.

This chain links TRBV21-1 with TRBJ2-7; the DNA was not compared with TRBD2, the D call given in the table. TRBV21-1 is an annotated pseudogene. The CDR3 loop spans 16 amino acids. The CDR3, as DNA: TGTGCCAGCAGCAATGTTGGCGGGAGGCTTCCCTACGAGCAGTACTTC. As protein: CASSNVGGRLPYEQYF.

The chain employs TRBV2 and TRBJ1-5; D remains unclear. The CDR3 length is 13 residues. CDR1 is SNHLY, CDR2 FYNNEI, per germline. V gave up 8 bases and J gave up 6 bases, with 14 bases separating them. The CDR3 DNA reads TGTGCCAGCTGGTTACAGCATAGTCAGCCCCAGCATTTT. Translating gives CASWLQHSQPQHF. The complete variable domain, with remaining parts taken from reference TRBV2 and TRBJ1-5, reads EPEVTQTPSHQVTQMGQEVILRCVPISNHLYFYWYRQILGQKVEFLVSFYNNEISEKSEIFDDQFSVERPDGSNFTLKIRSTKLEDSAMYFCASWLQHSQPQHFGDGTRLSIL.

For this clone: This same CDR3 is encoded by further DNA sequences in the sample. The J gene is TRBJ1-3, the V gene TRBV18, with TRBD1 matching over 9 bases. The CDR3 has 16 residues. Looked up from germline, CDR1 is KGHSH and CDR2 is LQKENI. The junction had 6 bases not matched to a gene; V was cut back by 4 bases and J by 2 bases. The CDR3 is CASSQPGQGTGNTIYF. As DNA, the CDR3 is TGTGCCAGCTCACAACCGGGACAGGGAACTGGAAACACCATATATTTT.

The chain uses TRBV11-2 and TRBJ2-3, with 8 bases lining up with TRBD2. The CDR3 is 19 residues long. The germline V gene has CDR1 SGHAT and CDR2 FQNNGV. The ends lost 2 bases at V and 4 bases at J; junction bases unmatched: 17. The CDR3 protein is CASSLSSGGRLGRADTQYF. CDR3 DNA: TGTGCCAGCAGCTTATCCTCCGGCGGGAGGTTGGGTCGGGCAGATACGCAGTATTTT.

The CDR3 spells CASSRGSNYGYTF. The CDR3 region has the DNA TGTGCCAGCAGCCGAGGGAGTAACTATGGCTACACCTTC. The chain employs TRBV7-8 and TRBJ1-2; D unresolved. The CDR3 runs to 13 residues. Germline loops: CDR1 SGHVS, CDR2 FQNEAQ. The germline V and J ends were trimmed by 5 bases and 1 base, with 8 bases remaining between them.

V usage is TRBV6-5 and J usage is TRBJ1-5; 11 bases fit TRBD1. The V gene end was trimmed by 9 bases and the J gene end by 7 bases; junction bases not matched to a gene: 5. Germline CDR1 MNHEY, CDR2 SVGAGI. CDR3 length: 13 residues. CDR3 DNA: TGTGCCAGTGGGGACAGGGGGTCGCAGCCCCAGCATTTT. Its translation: CASGDRGSQPQHF.

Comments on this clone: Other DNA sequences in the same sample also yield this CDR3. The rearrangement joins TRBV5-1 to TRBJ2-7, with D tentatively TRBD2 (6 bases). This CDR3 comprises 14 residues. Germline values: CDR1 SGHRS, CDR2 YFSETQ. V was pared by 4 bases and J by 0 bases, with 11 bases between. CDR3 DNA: TGCGCCAGCAGCCGGGACGGGAGCTCCTACGAGCAGTACTTC. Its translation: CASSRDGSSYEQYF.

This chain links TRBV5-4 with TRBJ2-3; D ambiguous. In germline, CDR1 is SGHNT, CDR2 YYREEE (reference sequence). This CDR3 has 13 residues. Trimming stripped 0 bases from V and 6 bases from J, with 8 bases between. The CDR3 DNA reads TGTGCCAGCAGCTTGGCCGGTCTTGATACGCAGTATTTT. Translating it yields CASSLAGLDTQYF.